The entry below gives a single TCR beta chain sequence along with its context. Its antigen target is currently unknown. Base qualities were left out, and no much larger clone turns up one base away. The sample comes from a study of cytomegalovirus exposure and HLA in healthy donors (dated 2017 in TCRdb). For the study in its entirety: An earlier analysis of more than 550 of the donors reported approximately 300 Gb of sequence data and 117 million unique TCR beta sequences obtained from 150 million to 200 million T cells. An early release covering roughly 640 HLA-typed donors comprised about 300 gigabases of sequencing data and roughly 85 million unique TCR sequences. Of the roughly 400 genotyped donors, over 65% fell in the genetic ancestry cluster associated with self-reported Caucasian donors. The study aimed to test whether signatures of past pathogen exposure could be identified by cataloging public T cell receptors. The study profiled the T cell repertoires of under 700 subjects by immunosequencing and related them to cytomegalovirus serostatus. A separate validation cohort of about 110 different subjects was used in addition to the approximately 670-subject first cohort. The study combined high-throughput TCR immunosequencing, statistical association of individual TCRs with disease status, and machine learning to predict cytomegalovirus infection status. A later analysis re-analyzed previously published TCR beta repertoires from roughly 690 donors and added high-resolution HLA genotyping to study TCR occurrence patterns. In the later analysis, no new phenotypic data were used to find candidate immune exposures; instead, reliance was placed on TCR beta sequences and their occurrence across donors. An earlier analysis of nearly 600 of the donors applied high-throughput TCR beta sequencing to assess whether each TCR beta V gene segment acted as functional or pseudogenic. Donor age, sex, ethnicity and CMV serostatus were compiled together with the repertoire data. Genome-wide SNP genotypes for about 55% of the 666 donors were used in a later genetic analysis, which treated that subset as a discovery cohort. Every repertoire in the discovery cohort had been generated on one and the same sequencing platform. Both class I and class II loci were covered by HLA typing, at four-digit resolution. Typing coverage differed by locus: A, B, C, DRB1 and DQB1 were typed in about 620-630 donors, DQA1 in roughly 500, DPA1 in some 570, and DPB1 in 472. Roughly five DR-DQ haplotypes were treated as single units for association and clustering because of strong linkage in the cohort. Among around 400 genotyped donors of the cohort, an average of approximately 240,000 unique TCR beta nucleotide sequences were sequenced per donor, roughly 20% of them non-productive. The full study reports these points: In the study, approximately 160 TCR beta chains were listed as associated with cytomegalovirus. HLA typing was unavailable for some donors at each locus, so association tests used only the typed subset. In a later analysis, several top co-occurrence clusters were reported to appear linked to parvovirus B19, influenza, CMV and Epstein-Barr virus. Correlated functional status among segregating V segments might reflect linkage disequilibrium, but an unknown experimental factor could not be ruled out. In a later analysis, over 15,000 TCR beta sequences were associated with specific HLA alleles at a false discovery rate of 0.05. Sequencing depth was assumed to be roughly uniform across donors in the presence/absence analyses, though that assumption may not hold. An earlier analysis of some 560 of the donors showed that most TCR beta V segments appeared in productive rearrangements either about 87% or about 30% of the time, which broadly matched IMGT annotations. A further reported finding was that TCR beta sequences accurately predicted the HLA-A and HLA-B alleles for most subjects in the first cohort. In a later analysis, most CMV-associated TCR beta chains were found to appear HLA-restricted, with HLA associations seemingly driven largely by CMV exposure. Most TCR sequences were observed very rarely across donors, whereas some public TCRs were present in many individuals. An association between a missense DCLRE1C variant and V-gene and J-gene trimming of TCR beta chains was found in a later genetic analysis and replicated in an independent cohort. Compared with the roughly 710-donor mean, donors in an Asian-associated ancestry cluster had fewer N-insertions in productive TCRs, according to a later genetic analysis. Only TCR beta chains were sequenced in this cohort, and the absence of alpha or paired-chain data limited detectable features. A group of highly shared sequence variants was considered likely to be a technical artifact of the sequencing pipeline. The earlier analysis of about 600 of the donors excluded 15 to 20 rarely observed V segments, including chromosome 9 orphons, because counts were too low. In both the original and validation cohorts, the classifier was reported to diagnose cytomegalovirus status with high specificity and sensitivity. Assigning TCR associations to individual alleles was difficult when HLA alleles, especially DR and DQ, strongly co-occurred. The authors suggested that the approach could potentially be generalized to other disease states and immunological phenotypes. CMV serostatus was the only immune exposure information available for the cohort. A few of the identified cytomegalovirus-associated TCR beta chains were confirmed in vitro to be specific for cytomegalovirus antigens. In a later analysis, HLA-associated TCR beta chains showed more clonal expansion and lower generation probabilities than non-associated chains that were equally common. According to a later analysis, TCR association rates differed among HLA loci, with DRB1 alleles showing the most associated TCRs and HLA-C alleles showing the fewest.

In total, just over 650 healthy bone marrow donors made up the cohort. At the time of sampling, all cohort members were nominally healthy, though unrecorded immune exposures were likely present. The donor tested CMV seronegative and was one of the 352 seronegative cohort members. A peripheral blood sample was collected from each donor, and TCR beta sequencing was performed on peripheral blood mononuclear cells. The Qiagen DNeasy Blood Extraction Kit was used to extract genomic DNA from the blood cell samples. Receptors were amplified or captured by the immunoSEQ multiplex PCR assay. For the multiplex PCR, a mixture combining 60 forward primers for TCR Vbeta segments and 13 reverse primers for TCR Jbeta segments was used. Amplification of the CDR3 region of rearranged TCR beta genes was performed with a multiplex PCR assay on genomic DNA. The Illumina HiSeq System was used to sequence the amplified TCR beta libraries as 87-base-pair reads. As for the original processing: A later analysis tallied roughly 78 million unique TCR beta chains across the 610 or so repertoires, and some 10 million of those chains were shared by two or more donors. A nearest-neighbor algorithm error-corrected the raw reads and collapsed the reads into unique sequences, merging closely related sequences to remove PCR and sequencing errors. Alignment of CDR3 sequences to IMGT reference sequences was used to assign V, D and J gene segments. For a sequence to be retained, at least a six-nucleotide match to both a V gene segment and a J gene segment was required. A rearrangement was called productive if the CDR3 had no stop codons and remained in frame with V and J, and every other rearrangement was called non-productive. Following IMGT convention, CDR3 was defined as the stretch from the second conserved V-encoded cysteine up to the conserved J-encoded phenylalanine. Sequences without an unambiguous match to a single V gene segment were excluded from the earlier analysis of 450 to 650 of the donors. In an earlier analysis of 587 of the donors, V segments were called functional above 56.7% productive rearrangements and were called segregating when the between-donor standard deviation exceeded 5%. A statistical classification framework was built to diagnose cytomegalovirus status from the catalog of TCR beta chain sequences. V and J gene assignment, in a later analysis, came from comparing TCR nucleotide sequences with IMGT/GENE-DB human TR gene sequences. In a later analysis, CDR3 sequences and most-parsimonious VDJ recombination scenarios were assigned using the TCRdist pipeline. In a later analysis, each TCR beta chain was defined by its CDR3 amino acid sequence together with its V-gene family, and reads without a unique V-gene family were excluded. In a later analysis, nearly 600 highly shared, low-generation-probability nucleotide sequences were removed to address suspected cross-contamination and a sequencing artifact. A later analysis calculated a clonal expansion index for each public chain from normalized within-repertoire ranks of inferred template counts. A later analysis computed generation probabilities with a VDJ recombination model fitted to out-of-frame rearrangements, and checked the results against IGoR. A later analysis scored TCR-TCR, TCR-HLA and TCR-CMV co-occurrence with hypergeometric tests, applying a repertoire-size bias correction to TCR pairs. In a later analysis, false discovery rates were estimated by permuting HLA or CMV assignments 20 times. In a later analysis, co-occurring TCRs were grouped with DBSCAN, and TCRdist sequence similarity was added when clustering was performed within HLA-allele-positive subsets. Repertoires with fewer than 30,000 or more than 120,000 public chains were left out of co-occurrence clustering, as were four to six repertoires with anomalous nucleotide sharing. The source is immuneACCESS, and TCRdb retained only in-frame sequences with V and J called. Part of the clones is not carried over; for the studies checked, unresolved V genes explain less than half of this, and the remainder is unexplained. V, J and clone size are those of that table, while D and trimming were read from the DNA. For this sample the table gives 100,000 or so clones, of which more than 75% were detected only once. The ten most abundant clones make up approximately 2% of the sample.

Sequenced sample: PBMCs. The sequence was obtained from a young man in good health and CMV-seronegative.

The DNA sequence is given as TGTGCCAGTTTCGGCAGGGTGAGCGGGGAGCTGTTTTTT. This yields the protein CASFGRVSGELFF. The V gene is TRBV19 and the J gene is TRBJ2-2, and the D gene may be TRBD1, 5 bases matching. V drops 8 bases and J drops 7 bases, leaving 14 bases in between. From its cysteine to its phenylalanine, the CDR3 spans 13 amino acids. Only CDR3 DNA remains: 39 bases, in frame from the first base. The germline V gene (reference sequence) gives CDR1 as LNHDA and CDR2 as SQIVND.